Listed below are T cell receptor beta chains from one sample, sequenced in a study of blood T cell repertoires in COVID-19. Here immunoSEQ multiplex PCR was the method, and the copy in TCRdb shows in-frame clones only, minus some. The sample carries about 220,000 clones, roughly 80% recorded once. Sequences were obtained from peripheral blood. The receptors were sampled from a woman between 55 and 75 years old with acute or convalescent COVID-19. The CDR3 runs from the conserved cysteine through the conserved F or W. The D gene is left open where the match is weak. Some rows mark clone size as missing; the rest say once, few, many or name a class of expanded clone.

>.|TRBV5-6|TRBJ1-3|.
CASSPGGGFSGNTIYF
TGTGCCAGCAGCCCGGGCGGGGGCTTCTCTGGAAACACCATATATTTT
>.|TRBV5-8|TRBJ2-3|.
CASSQGRNTQYF
TGTGCCAGCAGCCAGGGGCGGAATACGCAGTATTTT
>.|TRBV30|TRBJ2-3|TRBD2
CAWAPERGARADTQYF
TGTGCCTGGGCTCCAGAGCGGGGGGCCAGAGCAGATACGCAGTATTTT
>.|TRBV9|TRBJ2-7|.
CASSPFDRLLGEQYF
TGTGCCAGCAGCCCATTCGACAGACTCTTAGGCGAGCAGTACTTC
>.|TRBV29-1|TRBJ2-1|TRBD2
CSCRGGSSYNEQFF
TGCAGCTGCCGCGGGGGTAGCTCCTACAATGAGCAGTTCTTC
>.|TRBV13|TRBJ1-2|TRBD1
CASSHRDRRDLYTF
TGTGCCAGCAGCCATAGGGACAGGAGGGACCTCTACACCTTC
>.|TRBV2|TRBJ1-2|.
CASSDGGTYGYTF
TGTGCCAGCAGTGACGGGGGAACCTATGGCTACACCTTC
>.|TRBV6-1|TRBJ1-6|TRBD1
CASSETIPGQFRSPLHF
TGTGCCAGCAGTGAGACTATACCGGGACAGTTCCGTTCACCCCTCCACTTT
>.|TRBV12-3/TRBV12-4|TRBJ2-7|.
CASSLMSGEQYF
TGTGCCAGCAGTTTAATGTCGGGGGAGCAGTACTTC
>.|TRBV28|TRBJ2-5|TRBD2
CASSNQLWIAGEKQETQYF
TGTGCCAGCAGCAACCAATTGTGGATAGCGGGGGAAAAACAAGAGACCCAGTACTTC
>.|TRBV2|TRBJ2-5|TRBD1
CASSEVTGGTGAQYF
TGTGCCAGCAGTGAAGTAACAGGGGGAACAGGGGCCCAGTACTTC
>.|TRBV7-9|TRBJ2-1|TRBD1
CASSLGTGSYNEQFF
TGTGCCAGCAGCTTAGGGACAGGTTCATACAATGAGCAGTTCTTC
>.|TRBV3-1/TRBV3-2|TRBJ2-5|TRBD2
CASSPSSGGYQETQYF
TGTGCCAGCAGCCCCTCTAGCGGGGGTTACCAAGAGACCCAGTACTTC
>once|TRBV9|TRBJ2-3|.
CASSVAGRLDTDTQYF
TGTGCCAGCAGCGTAGCGGGAAGGCTGGACACAGATACGCAGTATTTT
>.|TRBV7-7|TRBJ2-3|TRBD1
CASSNTGGSTDTQYF
TGTGCTAGCAGCAATACAGGGGGTAGCACAGATACGCAGTATTTT
>.|TRBV5-5|TRBJ2-7|TRBD2
CASSLAGTSSYEQYF
TGTGCCAGCAGCTTGGCCGGGACTAGCTCCTACGAGCAGTACTTC
>.|TRBV15|TRBJ2-1|.
CATSRGKTQGMSWNEQFF
TGTGCCACCAGCAGAGGGAAGACGCAGGGTATGTCGTGGAATGAGCAGTTCTTC
>.|TRBV10-3|TRBJ2-2|.
CAISPQGGRNTGELFF
TGTGCCATCAGTCCACAGGGAGGGAGAAACACCGGGGAGCTGTTTTTT
>.|TRBV4-1|TRBJ1-2|.
CASSQESYYTF
TGCGCCAGCAGCCAGGAGAGCTACTACACCTTC
>.|TRBV5-5|TRBJ2-4|TRBD1
CASSTGTGGLLAKNIQYF
TGTGCCAGCAGCACCGGGACAGGGGGCCTGCTAGCCAAAAACATTCAGTACTTC
>.|TRBV6-6|TRBJ1-1|TRBD1
CASSLGQGGKTEAFF
TGTGCCAGCAGTTTGGGACAGGGAGGAAAAACTGAAGCTTTCTTT
>.|TRBV11-2|TRBJ2-1|TRBD2
CASSPSLSGGGFF
TGTGCCAGCAGCCCGTCCCTTAGCGGGGGGGGGTTCTTC
>.|TRBV4-2|TRBJ2-3|TRBD2
CASSQDSAWRGVGDTQYF
TGTGCCAGCAGCCAAGATTCGGCTTGGCGGGGGGTTGGAGATACGCAGTATTTT
>.|TRBV6-5|TRBJ1-2|.
CASTVRGTNYGYTF
TGTGCCAGCACGGTGCGGGGCACTAACTATGGCTACACCTTC
>.|TRBV28|TRBJ1-2|.
CASNPGGQTYGYTF
TGTGCCAGCAATCCCGGTGGACAGACTTATGGCTACACCTTC
>.|TRBV7-2|TRBJ2-7|.
CASSLSGSYEQYF
TGTGCCAGCAGCCTCAGCGGATCCTACGAGCAGTACTTC
>.|TRBV5-1|TRBJ2-5|.
CASSPSGKTQYF
TGCGCCAGCAGCCCCTCGGGGAAGACCCAGTACTTC
>.|TRBV5-1|TRBJ2-3|.
CASSLGQETDTQYF
TGCGCCAGCAGCTTGGGACAGGAAACAGATACGCAGTATTTT
>.|TRBV7-9|TRBJ1-1|.
CASSLADGRAGTEAFF
TGTGCCAGCAGCTTAGCAGACGGGCGGGCGGGGACTGAAGCTTTCTTT
>.|TRBV30|TRBJ1-2|TRBD1
CAWSRTGYGYTF
TGTGCCTGGAGCCGGACAGGGTATGGCTACACCTTC
>.|TRBV7-7|TRBJ1-5|.
CTLQGYPQHF
TGTACACTTCAGGGTTACCCCCAGCATTTT
>.|TRBV6-5|TRBJ2-4|.
CASSGWTEDKNIQYF
TGTGCCAGCAGCGGTTGGACAGAAGACAAAAACATTCAGTACTTC
>.|TRBV5-5|TRBJ1-5|.
CASSLVADQPQHF
TGTGCCAGCAGCTTGGTAGCCGATCAGCCCCAGCATTTT
>few|TRBV25-1|TRBJ2-7|.
CASMLAELYEQYF
TGTGCCAGCATGCTCGCGGAACTTTACGAGCAGTACTTC
>.|TRBV20-1|TRBJ1-5|.
CSASPGSNQPQHF
TGCAGTGCTAGTCCGGGGAGCAATCAGCCCCAGCATTTT
>.|TRBV6-5|TRBJ1-2|.
CASSYRPGGAGYTF
TGTGCCAGCAGTTATCGTCCGGGGGGCGCGGGCTACACCTTC
>.|TRBV2|TRBJ2-1|TRBD2
CASSVTSGGSYNEQFF
TGTGCCAGCAGCGTGACTAGCGGGGGGTCATACAATGAGCAGTTCTTC
>.|TRBV7-6|TRBJ2-5|TRBD2
CASSLHGTRQETQYF
TGTGCCAGCAGCCTGCACGGGACTAGACAAGAGACCCAGTACTTC
>few|TRBV7-3|TRBJ2-7|.
CASNTFAAPRPEQYF
TGTGCCAGCAACACTTTTGCGGCCCCTCGGCCCGAGCAGTACTTC
>.|TRBV3-1/TRBV3-2|TRBJ1-4|.
CASSQEPQITATNEKLFF
TGTGCCAGCAGCCAAGAACCCCAGATCACCGCAACTAATGAAAAACTGTTTTTT
>.|TRBV27|TRBJ2-7|.
CASSSNPGGYEQYF
TGTGCCAGCAGTTCCAATCCCGGGGGCTACGAGCAGTACTTC
>.|TRBV11-2|TRBJ1-1|.
CASSFGGRGTEAFF
TGTGCCAGCAGCTTCGGGGGGCGGGGGACTGAAGCTTTCTTT